The entry that follows covers one T cell receptor (beta chain) sequence. Additional DNA sequences in this sample encode the identical CDR3. The data originate from a study of blood T cell repertoires in COVID-19. The V and J ends lost 1 base and 0 bases, in that order; junction bases with no gene match: 3. CDR1 and CDR2 from the germline V gene are LGHDT and YNNKEL (reference sequence). The CDR3 runs to 16 residues. The assay was immunoSEQ multiplex PCR, and TCRdb's table has in-frame clones only and misses some. The sample has about 250,000 clones; about 85% are singletons. V usage is TRBV3-1 (or the pseudogene TRBV3-2) and J usage is TRBJ1-3, with TRBD1 identical over 7 bases. Sequenced: PBMCs or T cells enriched from blood (not recorded which). This receptor was obtained from a woman in her forties or fifties who had been exposed to COVID-19. The CDR3 spells CASSQGQGNSGNTIYF. CDR3 in DNA: TGTGCCAGCAGCCAAGGACAGGGAAACTCTGGAAACACCATATATTTT.